The 9 T cell receptor delta chains given below trace back to one sample, sequenced in a study of gamma-delta chains in newborns, infants, children. TCRdb reapplied CATT to the reads. The sample has roughly 2,700 delta-chain clones, just over 45% seen once; the top ten hold roughly 10%. Sequencing used blood, obtained at baseline. The source of these receptors is a child who received the measles vaccine.

Note on this clone: This may arise from a read error, as a much more abundant clone is one base away. This rearrangement joins TRAV29/DV5 to TRDJ2; 12 positions agree with TRDD3. The CDR3 contains 21 residues. Germline lookup yields CDR1 NSMFDY and CDR2 ISSIKDK. Losses at the gene ends were 2 bases for V and 1 base for J; bases not matched to a gene: 18. CDR3 sequence reads: CAASVPTSTGGYRVLTAQLFF. Here the CDR3 DNA reads TGTGCAGCAAGTGTTCCTACCTCTACTGGGGGATACAGGGTTTTGACAGCACAACTCTTCTTT.

A word on this clone: A much larger clonotype is one base distant, so this may be a read error. The chain joins TRDV3 to TRDJ1, with D possibly TRDD3 on 5 matching bases. Per germline, CDR1 TVYSNPD and CDR2 GDNSRS (reference sequence). Trimming took off 5 bases at V and 2 bases at J, with 33 bases between the two ends. The length of the CDR3 is 19 residues. The CDR3 reads CALKFSVAGGFGRTDKLIF. The CDR3 nucleotides read TGTGCCCTTAAGTTCTCGGTGGCCGGGGGGTTTGGCCGGACCGATAAACTCATCTTT.

Only a few counts were recorded for this clone. The chain carries TRDV1 and TRDJ1; weak D call: TRDD3 (8 bases). Trimming took off 3 bases at V and 4 bases at J, with 33 bases between the two ends. Germline V CDR1 and CDR2: TSWWSYY, QGS. The CDR3 extends over 21 amino acids. CDR3 coding DNA: TGTGCTCTTGGGGAGGTATCCTTCCTCCCTGAGGGGATACAGGAGGTCGATAAACTCATCTTT. Translation: CALGEVSFLPEGIQEVDKLIF.

Comment on this clone: Just one base apart from a much larger clone, this may be a read error. Other DNA sequences in the sample encode the same CDR3. This chain's CDR3 is CACDTVLGDTRDTRQMFF. The CDR3 nucleotides read TGTGCCTGTGACACCGTACTGGGGGATACCCGGGACACCCGACAGATGTTTTTC. This chain links TRDV2 with TRDJ3; 12 bases line up with TRDD3. V gave up 0 bases and J gave up 5 bases; unmatched junction bases: 4. The CDR3 consists of 18 residues. Germline-derived CDR1 and CDR2 are GEAIGNYY and EKD.

This clone is termed medium-sized. The chain is built from TRDV2 and TRDJ3; possible D gene TRDD3, 5 bases. V lost 1 base and J 1 base, leaving 13 bases between the germline ends. The CDR3 runs to 18 residues. Germline V lookup: CDR1 GEAIGNYY, CDR2 EKD. The CDR3 DNA follows: TGTGCCTGTGACACTGGTGGGGCTACTTCCTGGGACACCCGACAGATGTTTTTC. Translating gives CACDTGGATSWDTRQMFF.

A few counts support this clone. The chain links TRDV1 to TRDJ1; D may correspond to TRDD2 or TRDD3 (5 bases each). The CDR3 runs to 19 residues. V lost 2 bases to trimming and J lost 11 bases, with 33 bases between them. CDR1 is TSWWSYY, CDR2 QGS, per germline. This chain's CDR3 is CALGESRSFAYWTDPKLIF. The CDR3 bases are TGTGCTCTTGGGGAAAGTCGTTCCTTCGCCTACTGGACCGACCCTAAGCTCATCTTT.

A remark on this clone: This may be a read error, as it is one base from a much larger clone. V usage is TRDV2 and J usage is TRDJ3, with D perhaps matching TRDD3 (6 bases). The germline V gene has CDR1 GEAIGNYY and CDR2 EKD. This CDR3 is built from 20 residues. This CDR3 is CACDTVGVLPLSWGTRQMFF. CDR3 DNA: TGTGCCTGTGACACCGTGGGGGTACTGCCGTTATCCTGGGGCACCCGACAGATGTTTTTC.

This clone was seen a few times. V and J are TRDV1 and TRDJ1; possibly TRDD3 for D (5 bases). Germline-derived CDR1 and CDR2 are TSWWSYY and QGS. The V end was cut by 0 bases, the J end by 5 bases, with 19 bases between. The CDR3 loop spans 17 amino acids. The CDR3 reads CALGELYHLTLGDKLIF. Written as DNA, the CDR3 is TGTGCTCTTGGGGAACTATACCACTTGACTCTGGGTGATAAACTCATCTTT.

Remarks on this clone: The junction does not match germline at one end; this may be a read error. Within the sample, other DNA sequences also encode this same CDR3. V is TRDV2 and J is TRDJ3, with 11 bases fitting TRDD3. CDR1 and CDR2 (germline): GEAIGNYY, EKD. The CDR3 is 20 amino acids. The CDR3 loop is CACDTVGDTGSSRDTRQMFF. CDR3 sequence (DNA): TGTGCCTGTGACACCGTGGGGGATACGGGCAGCTCACGGGACACACGACAGATGTTTTTC.